In its sample, the clone carrying this T cell receptor (beta chain) was seen a few times. Its antigen is not known. V shed 4 bases, J shed 5 bases, and the junction held 5 bases outside the gene matches. The CDR3 spans 15 residues. Per the germline V gene, CDR1 is SGHRS and CDR2 is YFSETQ. Sequencing was performed with immunoSEQ multiplex PCR; in TCRdb, only in-frame clones are kept and a portion is missing. The sample lists 150,000 or so clones; around four fifths were seen once. This entry is derived from a study of radiation and T cells in renal cell carcinoma. Study outcomes and limitations: In blood, top tumor clones expanded by 2 weeks, shrinking by 4.

Documented time point: baseline pretreatment blood. Treatment meaning: 15 Gy SBRT to primary tumor, nephrectomy 4 weeks later. Material: blood, obtained from a patient whose treatment included radiotherapy and nephrectomy. This chain uses TRBV5-1 with TRBJ1-6; the match to TRBD1 covers 8 bases. This sequence originates from a woman between 45 and 65 years old with renal cell carcinoma. The CDR3 sequence is CASSPGQGNNSPLHF. The CDR3 nucleotides are TGCGCCAGCAGCCCAGGACAGGGCAATAATTCACCCCTCCACTTT.